This TCR beta chain was documented in a study of T cell responses to AZD1222 COVID-19 vaccine. Study outcomes and limitations: Vaccine-associated CD4 TCRs ranged over spike, dominating at 160-218 and 743-854. White British donors predominated, females outnumbered males, and clonal diversity was possibly underestimated. Of the AZD1222 recipients, only 5 to 7 were seropositive at baseline.

On this clone itself: Its specificity is unknown.

V gave up 3 bases and J gave up 6 bases; unmatched junction bases: 9. Germline values: CDR1 SGHRS, CDR2 YFSETQ. This CDR3 region has 15 residues. This table comes from immunoSEQ multiplex PCR, and its TCRdb copy is limited to in-frame clones, with some not included. The repertoire holds around 100,000 clones, with around nine tenths as singletons. The material was peripheral blood, obtained on day 0 of AZD1222 vaccination. This receptor was taken from an adult in good health. The rearrangement uses TRBV5-1 and TRBJ1-2, with TRBD1 identical over 9 bases. The CDR3 DNA sequence: TGCGCCAGCAGCTATGACAGGGGGATGTTAGATGGCTACACCTTC. Protein product: CASSYDRGMLDGYTF.